This T cell receptor beta chain derives from a study of blood T cells in healthy people across ages. Looking at the study overall: In model experiments, template switching was able to capture about one barcoded beta molecule for every two T cells that were present.

General observations from the study: Across samples, TCR beta diversity tracked strongly with naive T cell percentage.

As concerns this clonotype: The antigen is undetermined.

For the second PCR, which ran for roughly 7 to 11 cycles, a sample-barcoded 5' primer and a J-beta primer mix were used. Through a template-switch adaptor with 12 random nucleotides, each cDNA molecule received a tag. TCRdb itself ran the 5' RACE reads through MiXCR, one entry per CDR3 protein. The data show approximately 1,700,000 distinct CDR3 sequences, with about two fifths seen just once and roughly 23% held by the top ten. Trimming left V 5 bases short and J 8 bases short, with 12 bases between. This CDR3 contains 13 residues. Every donor contributed 7.5 to 10 milliliters of peripheral blood by blood draw.

The source is a human donor in good health. The sequenced material came from blood. The chain joins TRBV12-3 or TRBV12-4 to TRBJ1-4, with D uncertain. This CDR3 reads CASSNSYNEKLFF. The CDR3 nucleotides are TGTGCCAGCAGTAACAGCTATAACGAAAAACTGTTTTTT.